This T cell receptor beta chain comes out of a study of post-analysis software for immune sequencing data. The trim removed 0 bases at V and 7 bases at J, leaving 6 bases unmatched. Germline values: CDR1 MGHRA, CDR2 YSYEKL. The CDR3 runs 15 residues. Built from TCR beta cDNA, the libraries had unique molecular identifiers in them. Once about 0.95 to 10 million T cells were used, about half a million cDNA molecules resulted. TCRdb recomputed calls from the PCR reads with MiXCR, one row per CDR3 protein. The sample lists about 540,000 distinct CDR3 sequences, roughly 34% seen once, with around 5.9% in the top ten. Study-level points and caveats: Five TRBV segments occurring more often in patients than controls included TRBV5-6, TRBV5-1 and TRBV20-1. Batch-mates among the samples co-clustered strongly by F measure. Compared against controls, patients with multiple sclerosis displayed significantly lower normalized Chao1 diversity.

There are a few counts of this clonotype. Its antigen is currently unknown. Sequenced input: blood. This clonotype originated in a girl aged 2 to 17 with multiple sclerosis. The chain is built from TRBV4-1 and TRBJ1-2, with 9 bases identical to TRBD1. The CDR3 DNA follows: TGCGCCAGCAGCCAAGACGACAGGGGGGTCGCTGGCTACACCTTC. Amino acid sequence: CASSQDDRGVAGYTF.